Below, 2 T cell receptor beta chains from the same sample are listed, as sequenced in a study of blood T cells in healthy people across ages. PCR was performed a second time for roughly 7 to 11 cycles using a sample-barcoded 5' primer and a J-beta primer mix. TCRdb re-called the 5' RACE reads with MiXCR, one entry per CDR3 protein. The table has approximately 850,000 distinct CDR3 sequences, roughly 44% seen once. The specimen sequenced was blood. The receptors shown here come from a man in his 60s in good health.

CDR3 amino acids: CASSPLSRALGGNEQFF. The CDR3 coding sequence is TGTGCCAGCAGCCCACTCTCCCGGGCACTAGGGGGTAATGAGCAGTTCTTC. The V call is TRBV11-2, the J call TRBJ2-1; tentative D call: TRBD1 (6 bases). Germline CDR1 is SGHAT and CDR2 is FQNNGV. The CDR3 runs to 17 residues. V was pared by 5 bases and J by 7 bases, with 24 bases between.

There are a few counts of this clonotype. The CDR3 DNA reads TGTGCCAGCAGCTTAGAAAGCCCAATGAACTATGGCTACACCTTC. Its translation is CASSLESPMNYGYTF. V usage is TRBV7-2 and J usage is TRBJ1-2; D remains unclear. Between the trimmed V and J ends, which lost 1 base and 2 bases, there was a span of 11 bases. The germline V gene has CDR1 SGHTA and CDR2 FQGNSA. This CDR3 has 15 residues. Using reference TRBV7-2 and TRBJ1-2 for the parts outside the CDR3, the full variable domain is GAGVSQSPSNKVTEKGKDVELRCDPISGHTALYWYRQSLGQGLEFLIYFQGNSAPDKSGLPSDRFSAERTGGSVSTLTIQRTQQEDSAVYLCASSLESPMNYGYTFGSGTRLTVV.